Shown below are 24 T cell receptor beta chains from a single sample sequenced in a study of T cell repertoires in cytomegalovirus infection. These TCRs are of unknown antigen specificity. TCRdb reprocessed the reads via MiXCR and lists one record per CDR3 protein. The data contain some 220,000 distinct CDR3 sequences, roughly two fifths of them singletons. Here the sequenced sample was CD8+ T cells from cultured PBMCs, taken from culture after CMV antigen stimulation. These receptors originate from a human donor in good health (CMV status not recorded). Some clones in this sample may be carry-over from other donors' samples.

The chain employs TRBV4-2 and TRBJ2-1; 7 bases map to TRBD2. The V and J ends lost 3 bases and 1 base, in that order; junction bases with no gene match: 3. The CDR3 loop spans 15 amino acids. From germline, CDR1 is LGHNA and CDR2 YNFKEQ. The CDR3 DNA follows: TGTGCCAGCAGCCAGGCTAGCGGTTCCTACAATGAGCAGTTCTTC. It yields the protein CASSQASGSYNEQFF.

This CDR3 reads CASPLGAGGPHEQFF. The CDR3 DNA reads TGTGCCAGCCCCCTCGGAGCGGGAGGGCCCCATGAGCAGTTCTTC. The rearrangement links TRBV2 to TRBJ2-1; TRBD2 aligns across 10 bases. Trimming at V came to 8 bases and at J to 8 bases, leaving 12 bases not matched to a gene. CDR1 SNHLY and CDR2 FYNNEI come from the germline V gene. The CDR3 length is 15 residues.

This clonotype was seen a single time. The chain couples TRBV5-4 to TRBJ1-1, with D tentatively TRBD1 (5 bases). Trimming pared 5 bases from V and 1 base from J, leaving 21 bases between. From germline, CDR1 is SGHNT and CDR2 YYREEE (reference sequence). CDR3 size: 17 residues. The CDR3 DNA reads TGTGCCAGCAGAATCACCGATGGGGGGGTGAAGAACACTGAAGCTTTCTTT. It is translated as CASRITDGGVKNTEAFF.

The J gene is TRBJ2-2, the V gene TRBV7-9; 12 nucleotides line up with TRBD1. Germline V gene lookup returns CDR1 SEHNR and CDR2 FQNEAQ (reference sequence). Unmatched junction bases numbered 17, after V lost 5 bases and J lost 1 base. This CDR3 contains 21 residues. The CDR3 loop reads CASSDRKSWDRGRVNTGELFF. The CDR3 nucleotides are TGTGCCAGCAGCGACCGAAAAAGTTGGGACAGGGGGCGCGTGAACACCGGGGAGCTGTTTTTT.

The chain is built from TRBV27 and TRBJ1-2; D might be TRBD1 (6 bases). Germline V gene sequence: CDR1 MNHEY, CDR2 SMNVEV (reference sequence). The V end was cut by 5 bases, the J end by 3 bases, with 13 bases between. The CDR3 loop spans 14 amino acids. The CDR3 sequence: CASSQHNRDYGYTF. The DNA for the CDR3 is TGTGCCAGCAGTCAACACAACAGGGACTATGGCTACACCTTC.

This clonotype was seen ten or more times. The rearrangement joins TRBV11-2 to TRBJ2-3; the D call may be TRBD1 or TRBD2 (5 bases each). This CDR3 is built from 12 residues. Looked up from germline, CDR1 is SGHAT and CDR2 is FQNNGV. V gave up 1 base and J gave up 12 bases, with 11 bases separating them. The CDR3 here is CASSLVGARQYF. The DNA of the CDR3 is TGTGCCAGCAGCTTAGTCGGGGCCCGCCAGTATTTT.

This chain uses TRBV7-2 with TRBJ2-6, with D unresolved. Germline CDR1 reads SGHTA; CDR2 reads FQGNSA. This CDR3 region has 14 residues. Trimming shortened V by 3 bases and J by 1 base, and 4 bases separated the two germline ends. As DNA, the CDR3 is TGTGCCAGCAGCTTCGGGTCTGGGGCCAACGTCCTGACTTTC. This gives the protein CASSFGSGANVLTF.

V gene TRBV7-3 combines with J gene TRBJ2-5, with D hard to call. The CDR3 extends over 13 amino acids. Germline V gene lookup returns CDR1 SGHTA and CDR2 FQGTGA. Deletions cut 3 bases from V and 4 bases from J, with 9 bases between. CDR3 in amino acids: CASSLPQGETQYF. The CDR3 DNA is TGTGCCAGCAGCTTGCCGCAAGGAGAGACCCAGTACTTC.

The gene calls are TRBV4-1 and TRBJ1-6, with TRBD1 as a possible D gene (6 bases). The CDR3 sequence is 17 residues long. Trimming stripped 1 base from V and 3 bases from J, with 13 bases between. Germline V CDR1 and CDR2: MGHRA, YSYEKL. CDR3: CASSQVPRGDYNSPLHF. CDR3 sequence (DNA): TGCGCCAGCAGCCAAGTACCTAGGGGGGACTATAATTCACCCCTCCACTTT.

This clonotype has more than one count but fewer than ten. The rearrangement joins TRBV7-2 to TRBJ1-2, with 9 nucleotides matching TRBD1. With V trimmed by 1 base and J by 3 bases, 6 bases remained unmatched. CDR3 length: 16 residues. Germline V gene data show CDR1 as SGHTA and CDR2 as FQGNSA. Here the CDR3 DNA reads TGTGCCAGCAGCTTAGGGCCCGGGACAGGGCACTATGGCTACACCTTC. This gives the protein CASSLGPGTGHYGYTF.

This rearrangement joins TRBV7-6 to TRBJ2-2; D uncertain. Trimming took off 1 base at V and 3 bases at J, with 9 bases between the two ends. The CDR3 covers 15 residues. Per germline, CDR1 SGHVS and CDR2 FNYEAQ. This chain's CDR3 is CASSLVVGYTGELFF. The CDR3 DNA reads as TGTGCCAGCAGCTTAGTGGTGGGGTACACCGGGGAGCTGTTTTTT.

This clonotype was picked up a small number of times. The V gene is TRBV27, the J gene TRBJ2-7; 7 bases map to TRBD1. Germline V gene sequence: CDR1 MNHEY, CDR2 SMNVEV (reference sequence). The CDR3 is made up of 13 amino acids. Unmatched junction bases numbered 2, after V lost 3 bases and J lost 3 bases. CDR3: CASSLDRYYEQYF. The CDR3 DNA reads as TGTGCCAGCAGTTTGGACAGGTACTACGAGCAGTACTTC.

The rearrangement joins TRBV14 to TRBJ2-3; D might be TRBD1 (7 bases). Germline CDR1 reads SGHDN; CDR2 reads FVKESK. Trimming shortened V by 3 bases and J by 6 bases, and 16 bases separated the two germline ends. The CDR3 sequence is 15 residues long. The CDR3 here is CASSQYRGGRDTQYF. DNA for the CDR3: TGTGCCAGCAGCCAGTACAGGGGAGGTCGTGATACGCAGTATTTT. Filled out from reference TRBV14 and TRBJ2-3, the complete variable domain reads EAGVTQFPSHSVIEKGQTVTLRCDPISGHDNLYWYRRVMGKEIKFLLHFVKESKQDESGMPNNRFLAERTGGTYSTLKVQPAELEDSGVYFCASSQYRGGRDTQYFGPGTRLTVL.

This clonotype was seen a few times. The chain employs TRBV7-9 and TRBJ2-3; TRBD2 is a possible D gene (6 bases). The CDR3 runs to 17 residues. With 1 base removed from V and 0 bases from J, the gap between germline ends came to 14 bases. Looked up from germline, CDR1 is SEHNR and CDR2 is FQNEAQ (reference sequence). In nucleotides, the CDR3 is TGTGCCAGCAGCTTAGGGGTCGGGAGATCTAGCACAGATACGCAGTATTTT. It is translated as CASSLGVGRSSTDTQYF. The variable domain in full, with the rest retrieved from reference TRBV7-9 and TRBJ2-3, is DTGVSQNPRHKITKRGQNVTFRCDPISEHNRLYWYRQTLGQGPEFLTYFQNEAQLEKSRLLSDRFSAERPKGSFSTLEIQRTEQGDSAMYLCASSLGVGRSSTDTQYFGPGTRLTVL.

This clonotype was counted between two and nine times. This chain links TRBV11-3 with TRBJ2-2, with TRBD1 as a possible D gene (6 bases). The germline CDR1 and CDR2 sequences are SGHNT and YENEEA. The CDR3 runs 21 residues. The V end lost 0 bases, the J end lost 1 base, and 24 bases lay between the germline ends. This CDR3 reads CASSLEDSLRRRTLNTGELFF. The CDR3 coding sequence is TGTGCCAGCAGCTTAGAGGACAGCCTGCGCCGCCGCACATTGAACACCGGGGAGCTGTTTTTT.

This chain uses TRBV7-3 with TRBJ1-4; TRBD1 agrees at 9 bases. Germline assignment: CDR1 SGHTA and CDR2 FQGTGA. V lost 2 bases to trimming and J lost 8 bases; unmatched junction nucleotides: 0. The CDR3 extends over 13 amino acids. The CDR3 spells CASSLGTGEKLFF. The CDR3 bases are TGTGCCAGCAGCTTAGGGACAGGGGAAAAACTGTTTTTT.

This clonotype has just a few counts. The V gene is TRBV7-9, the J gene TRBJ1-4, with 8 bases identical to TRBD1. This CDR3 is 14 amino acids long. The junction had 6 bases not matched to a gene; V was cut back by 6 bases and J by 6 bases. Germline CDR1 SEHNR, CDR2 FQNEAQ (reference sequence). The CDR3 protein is CASRGTGRHEKLFF. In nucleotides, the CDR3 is TGTGCCAGCAGGGGGACAGGCCGTCATGAAAAACTGTTTTTT.

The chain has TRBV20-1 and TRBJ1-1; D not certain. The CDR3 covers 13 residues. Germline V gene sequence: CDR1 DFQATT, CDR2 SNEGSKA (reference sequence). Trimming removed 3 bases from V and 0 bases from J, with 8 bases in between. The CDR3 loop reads CSARRQLNTEAFF. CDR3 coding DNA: TGCAGTGCTAGGAGGCAGTTGAACACTGAAGCTTTCTTT.

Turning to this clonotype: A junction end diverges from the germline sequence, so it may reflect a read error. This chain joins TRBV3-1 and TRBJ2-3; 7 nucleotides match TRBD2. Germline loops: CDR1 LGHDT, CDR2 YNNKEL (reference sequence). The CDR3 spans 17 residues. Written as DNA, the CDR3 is TGTGCCAGCAGCAAAGACCAAGCGGGAACTCGCAAGGATACGCAGTATTTT. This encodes CASSKDQAGTRKDTQYF.

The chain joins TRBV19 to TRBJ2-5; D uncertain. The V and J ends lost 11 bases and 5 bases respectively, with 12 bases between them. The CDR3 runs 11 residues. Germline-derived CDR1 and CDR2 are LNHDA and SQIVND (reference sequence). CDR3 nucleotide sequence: TGTGCCCCCATGTCTGGGGAGACCCAGTACTTC. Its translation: CAPMSGETQYF.

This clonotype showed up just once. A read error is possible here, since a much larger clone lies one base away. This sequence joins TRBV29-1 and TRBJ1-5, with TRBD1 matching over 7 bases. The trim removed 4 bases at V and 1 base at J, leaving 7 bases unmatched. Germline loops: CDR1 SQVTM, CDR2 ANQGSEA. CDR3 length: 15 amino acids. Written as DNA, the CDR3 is TGCAGCGTTGTTGGGACAGCGGGGAGCAATCAGCCCCAGCATTTT. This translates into CSVVGTAGSNQPQHF.

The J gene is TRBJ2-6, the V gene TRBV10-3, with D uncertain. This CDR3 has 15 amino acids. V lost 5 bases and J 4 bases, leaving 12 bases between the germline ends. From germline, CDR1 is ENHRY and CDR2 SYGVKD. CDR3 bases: TGTGCCATCAGTATTTACCTGGAGGGGGCCAACGTCCTGACTTTC. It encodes CAISIYLEGANVLTF.

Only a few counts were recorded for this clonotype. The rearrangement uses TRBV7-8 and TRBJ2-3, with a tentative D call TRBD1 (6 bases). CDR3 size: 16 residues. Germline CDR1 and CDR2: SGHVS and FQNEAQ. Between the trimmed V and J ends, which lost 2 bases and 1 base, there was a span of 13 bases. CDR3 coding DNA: TGTGCCAGCAGCTTAAAACAGGGCTTGGGCACAGATACGCAGTATTTT. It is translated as CASSLKQGLGTDTQYF.

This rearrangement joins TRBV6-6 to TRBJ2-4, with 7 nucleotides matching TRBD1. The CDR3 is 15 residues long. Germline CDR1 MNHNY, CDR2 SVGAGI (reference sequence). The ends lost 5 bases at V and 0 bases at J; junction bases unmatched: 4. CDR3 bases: TGTGCCAGCAGTGCGACAGGGCTAGCCAAAAACATTCAGTACTTC. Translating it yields CASSATGLAKNIQYF.